These 25 T cell receptor beta chains were all obtained from the same sample, sequenced in a study of cytomegalovirus exposure and HLA in healthy donors. The PCR ran on 60 Vbeta and 13 Jbeta primers. Repertoires were generated with immunoSEQ multiplex PCR, while TCRdb's copy carries only in-frame clones and drops some. Among approximately 120,000 clones listed, about 80% were seen once. Sequenced material: PBMCs. Every receptor here comes from a man aged 25 to 40 in good health and CMV-seronegative.

The chain combines TRBV6-5 with TRBJ2-7; 8 nucleotides agree with TRBD1. Germline V CDR1 and CDR2: MNHEY, SVGAGI. The J segment lost 2 bases and the V segment lost 0 bases, leaving 3 bases of the junction unmatched. The CDR3 is 15 amino acids. The CDR3: CASSYSTGAPYEQYF. CDR3 coding DNA: TGTGCCAGCAGTTACTCGACAGGGGCGCCCTACGAGCAGTACTTC.

V and J are TRBV11-2 and TRBJ2-7; possible D gene TRBD2, 6 bases. V was pared by 1 base and J by 7 bases, with 17 bases between. CDR3 length: 15 residues. Germline V CDR1 and CDR2: SGHAT, FQNNGV. This chain's CDR3 is CASSLGPGAGREQYF. The CDR3 DNA is TGTGCCAGCAGCTTAGGGCCGGGAGCCGGGCGTGAGCAGTACTTC.

Here the CDR3 reads CASSLDRLISYTF. CDR3 nucleotide sequence: TGCGCCAGCAGCTTGGACAGGCTCATAAGCTACACCTTC. The chain is built from TRBV5-1 and TRBJ1-2, with D possibly TRBD1 on 5 matching bases. Germline assignment: CDR1 SGHRS and CDR2 YFSETQ. The V and J ends lost 0 bases and 9 bases respectively, with 12 bases between them. The CDR3 consists of 13 residues.

The genes are TRBV19 and TRBJ1-5; D perhaps matches TRBD1 (5 bases). CDR1 and CDR2 from the germline V gene are LNHDA and SQIVND (reference sequence). This CDR3 has 13 residues. V lost 6 bases and J 15 bases, leaving 21 bases between the germline ends. The DNA of the CDR3 is TGTGCCAGTAGCACGGGGGGAAGGGCGCTAAGGCATTTT. It is translated as CASSTGGRALRHF.

The chain joins TRBV2 to TRBJ2-3; TRBD2 agrees at 9 bases. The V and J ends lost 1 base and 7 bases, in that order; junction bases with no gene match: 15. This CDR3 has 18 amino acids. Germline V lookup: CDR1 SNHLY, CDR2 FYNNEI. The CDR3: CASSEGGLALNLAYTQYF. The CDR3 DNA sequence: TGTGCCAGCAGTGAAGGGGGACTAGCCCTGAACCTGGCTTATACGCAGTATTTT.

This clone was observed a handful of times. The chain uses TRBV10-2 and TRBJ1-2, with D possibly being TRBD1 (5 bases). The CDR3 length is 13 residues. Germline-derived CDR1 and CDR2 are WSHSY and SAAADI. The V end lost 4 bases, the J end lost 7 bases, and 13 bases lay between the germline ends. The CDR3 sequence: CASSVSDRGGYTF. The CDR3 DNA reads as TGCGCCAGCAGTGTATCTGACAGAGGTGGCTACACCTTC.

The sample holds a few counts of this clone. The CDR3: CASSFPGGGYTF. The DNA of the CDR3 is TGTGCCAGCAGTTTCCCGGGGGGTGGCTACACCTTC. The chain employs TRBV28 and TRBJ1-2; a possible D gene is TRBD1 (5 bases). Germline lookup yields CDR1 MDHEN and CDR2 SYDVKM. The CDR3 has 12 residues. Trimming shortened V by 3 bases and J by 7 bases, and 9 bases separated the two germline ends.

The chain combines TRBV30 with TRBJ2-2, with 11 bases lining up with TRBD1. CDR3 length equals 13 residues. CDR1 GTSNPN and CDR2 SVGIG come from the germline V gene (reference sequence). V was pared by 7 bases and J by 6 bases, with 4 bases of the junction left unmatched. This CDR3 reads CAFGTGGAGELFF. The CDR3 nucleotides read TGTGCCTTCGGGACAGGGGGGGCCGGGGAGCTGTTTTTT. The whole variable domain, remainder taken from reference TRBV30 and TRBJ2-2, is SQTIHQWPATLVQPVGSPLSLECTVEGTSNPNLYWYRQAAGRGLQLLFYSVGIGQISSEVPQNLSASRPQDRQFILSSKKLLLSDSGFYLCAFGTGGAGELFFGEGSRLTVL.

CDR3 nucleotides: TGTGCCAGCAGTGAAGGGGAGTTAAACGAGCAGTACTTC. It yields the protein CASSEGELNEQYF. This sequence joins TRBV2 and TRBJ2-7, with D possibly being TRBD2 (5 bases). The length of the CDR3 is 13 residues. With 1 base removed from V and 5 bases from J, the gap between germline ends came to 9 bases. Germline-derived CDR1 and CDR2 are SNHLY and FYNNEI.

The chain is built from TRBV10-3 and TRBJ2-1; D unclear. The CDR3 loop spans 16 amino acids. V was cut by 6 bases and J by 0 bases, with 15 bases left in between. Germline CDR1 ENHRY, CDR2 SYGVKD. The CDR3 DNA follows: TGTGCCATCAGCGCCGTACTCGCTAGCTCCTACAATGAGCAGTTCTTC. Protein sequence: CAISAVLASSYNEQFF.

CDR3 nucleotides: TGCGCCAGCAGTCGGGAGGGGGCAGGGGCTAATGAAAAACTGTTTTTT. Encoded protein: CASSREGAGANEKLFF. This sequence joins TRBV4-3 and TRBJ1-4; TRBD1 agrees at 7 bases. With V trimmed by 6 bases and J by 3 bases, 10 bases remained unmatched. CDR1 and CDR2 (germline): LGHNA, YSLEER. The CDR3 loop spans 16 amino acids.

The chain has TRBV27 and TRBJ1-5; no clear D. Trimming pared 5 bases from V and 2 bases from J, leaving 13 bases between. Germline V CDR1 and CDR2: MNHEY, SMNVEV (reference sequence). There are 15 residues in the CDR3. The DNA of the CDR3 is TGTGCCAGCAGTCAGGTGGCCCATGGCAATCAGCCCCAGCATTTT. Amino acids: CASSQVAHGNQPQHF.

The gene calls are TRBV30 and TRBJ1-2; 10 nucleotides match TRBD1. The germline V gene has CDR1 GTSNPN and CDR2 SVGIG (reference sequence). The CDR3 covers 16 residues. The trim removed 0 bases at V and 6 bases at J, leaving 10 bases unmatched. CDR3: CAWSVIVGTGDNGYTF. The CDR3 DNA reads as TGTGCCTGGAGTGTGATAGTAGGGACAGGGGATAATGGCTACACCTTC.

The CDR3 protein is CAALGGSGGYNEQFF. CDR3 nucleotide sequence: TGTGCGGCCCTGGGGGGTAGCGGGGGCTACAATGAGCAGTTCTTC. The chain couples TRBV28 to TRBJ2-1; 9 bases are shared with TRBD2. The CDR3 runs 15 residues. Germline V gene sequence: CDR1 MDHEN, CDR2 SYDVKM.

The chain links TRBV6-1 to TRBJ2-7; 7 positions agree with TRBD1. V lost 10 bases, J lost 2 bases, and 8 bases stayed unmatched. The CDR3 runs to 13 residues. The germline CDR1 and CDR2 sequences are MNHNS and SASEGT. The chain's CDR3 is CATWDSYPYEQYF. For the CDR3, the DNA is TGTGCCACCTGGGACAGCTACCCCTACGAGCAGTACTTC.

J is TRBJ2-1 and V is TRBV6-6; the D gene is possibly TRBD2 (6 bases). This CDR3 is built from 16 residues. V was cut by 0 bases and J by 2 bases, with 11 bases left in between. CDR1 is MNHNY, CDR2 SVGAGI, per germline (reference sequence). CDR3 protein: CASSYSGTFPYNEQFF. The CDR3 DNA sequence: TGTGCCAGCAGTTACTCGGGGACTTTCCCCTACAATGAGCAGTTCTTC.

This chain joins TRBV30 and TRBJ2-7; TRBD2 matches 8 bases. Germline trimming cut 3 bases from V and 4 bases from J; bases unmatched to any gene: 2. This CDR3 region has 12 residues. CDR1 GTSNPN and CDR2 SVGIG come from the germline V gene (reference sequence). The CDR3 sequence is CAWSAGGYEQYF. The CDR3 bases are TGTGCCTGGAGCGCGGGGGGTTACGAGCAGTACTTC.

Only one count was recorded for this clone. The rearrangement uses TRBV7-9 and TRBJ2-7; 10 nucleotides line up with TRBD2. CDR1 and CDR2 (germline): SEHNR, FQNEAQ (reference sequence). The CDR3 loop spans 15 amino acids. V was pared by 6 bases and J by 3 bases, with 8 bases of the junction left unmatched. CDR3 in DNA: TGTGCCAGCAGTTATACTAGCGGGATTTTCTACGAGCAGTACTTC. This encodes CASSYTSGIFYEQYF.

This chain joins TRBV30 and TRBJ2-1; 13 bases align to TRBD2. This CDR3 has 15 residues. Germline V gives CDR1 GTSNPN, CDR2 SVGIG (reference sequence). V trimming: 5 bases; J trimming: 3 bases; junction bases outside the gene matches: 4. This CDR3 reads CAWGGLAGNYNEQFF. In nucleotides, the CDR3 is TGTGCCTGGGGGGGACTAGCGGGGAACTACAATGAGCAGTTCTTC.

The rearrangement links TRBV4-3 to TRBJ2-3; possibly TRBD2 for D (6 bases). The CDR3 consists of 18 residues. Germline loops: CDR1 LGHNA, CDR2 YSLEER. V lost 2 bases and J 4 bases, leaving 22 bases between the germline ends. CDR3 loop: CASSQSVLSGQGADTQYF. CDR3 bases: TGCGCCAGCAGCCAATCAGTCCTTAGCGGCCAGGGAGCAGATACGCAGTATTTT.

V and J are TRBV6-1 and TRBJ2-2, with 9 bases aligning to TRBD1. V was pared by 7 bases and J by 4 bases, with 1 base of the junction left unmatched. Germline loops: CDR1 MNHNS, CDR2 SASEGT. The CDR3 contains 13 residues. The CDR3 loop is CASTTGGTGELFF. In DNA, the CDR3 is TGTGCCAGCACGACAGGGGGCACCGGGGAGCTGTTTTTT.

The chain carries TRBV27 and TRBJ1-4; D uncertain. The CDR3 is 16 residues long. V lost 4 bases to trimming and J lost 3 bases, with 15 bases between them. CDR1 is MNHEY and CDR2 is SMNVEV in the germline V gene (reference sequence). CDR3 bases: TGTGCCAGCAGTTCCACTTGGATCCGGGCTAATGAAAAACTGTTTTTT. It encodes CASSSTWIRANEKLFF.

The chain employs TRBV15 and TRBJ2-7; D unclear. This CDR3 comprises 13 residues. Germline assignment: CDR1 LNHNV and CDR2 YYDKDF (reference sequence). V was clipped by 6 bases and J by 1 base, with 10 bases between them. The CDR3 here is CATRPVGSYEQYF. The CDR3, as DNA: TGTGCCACCAGGCCTGTCGGGTCCTACGAGCAGTACTTC.

The chain links TRBV7-2 to TRBJ2-6; no clear D. CDR3 size: 15 residues. Germline loops: CDR1 SGHTA, CDR2 FQGNSA. Trimming pared 0 bases from V and 2 bases from J, leaving 5 bases between. CDR3 DNA sequence: TGTGCCAGCAGCTTAGCCCAGGCTGGGGCCAACGTCCTGACTTTC. Translation: CASSLAQAGANVLTF. Full variable domain (rest looked up from reference TRBV7-2 and TRBJ2-6): GAGVSQSPSNKVTEKGKDVELRCDPISGHTALYWYRQSLGQGLEFLIYFQGNSAPDKSGLPSDRFSAERTGGSVSTLTIQRTQQEDSAVYLCASSLAQAGANVLTFGAGSRLTVL.

This clone occurred once. The chain employs TRBV9 and TRBJ1-2, with D uncertain. Germline V gene lookup returns CDR1 SGDLS and CDR2 YYNGEE. Trimming pared 0 bases from V and 2 bases from J, leaving 11 bases between. The CDR3 has 15 residues. CDR3 amino acids: CASSVATLLNYGYTF. The DNA for the CDR3 is TGTGCCAGCAGCGTAGCTACTCTGCTCAACTATGGCTACACCTTC.